The sample holds a few counts of the clone carrying this T cell receptor (beta chain). TCRdb's copy holds only in-frame clones and misses some; the assay was immunoSEQ multiplex PCR. The profile shows some 33,000 clones, 85% to 90% of them singletons. In germline, CDR1 is SNHLY, CDR2 FYNNEI. V lost 7 bases and J lost 3, with 16 bases in between. CDR3 length: 15 residues. The entry originates in a study of neoadjuvant anti-PD-1 for oral cavity cancer. Study context: Before surgery, most patients got three to four biweekly 3 mg/kg nivolumab doses.

The rearrangement uses TRBV2 and TRBJ2-1; weak D call: TRBD2 (5 bases). This TCR derives from a person aged 40 to 85 with oral cavity squamous cell carcinoma. This specimen consisted of PBMCs, obtained before nivolumab (anti-PD-1) treatment. The CDR3 spells CASTPSSAGYNEQFF. CDR3 in DNA: TGTGCCAGCACCCCTAGCAGTGCAGGCTACAATGAGCAGTTCTTC.